The T cell receptor (beta chain) under discussion was sequenced for a study of Ad26.COV2.S vaccination and SARS-CoV-2 variants. In its sample, this clone was seen a few times. Its antigen remains unidentified. Other nucleotide sequences in the sample specify the same CDR3. Treatment here: around 19 received Ad26.COV2.S at low or high dose, single or two shots; about 5 received placebo; per-sample allocation not given. The study sampled participants on day 63 after the first vaccine or placebo injection. The V gene's germline CDR1 is LNHNV and CDR2 YYDKDF (reference sequence). The CDR3 contains 16 residues. Between the trimmed V and J ends, which lost 3 bases and 3 bases, there was a span of 15 bases. Assay used: immunoSEQ multiplex PCR; TCRdb lists only in-frame clones, some missing. Among 300,000 to 400,000 clones listed, roughly 84% were seen once. Study observations and caveats: The authors reported substantial breadth in spike-specific CD8+ and CD4+ T cell responses after vaccination.

The V and J genes are TRBV15 and TRBJ1-5; a possible D gene is TRBD1 (6 bases). The source was peripheral blood, collected in a trial of Ad26.COV2.S vaccine versus placebo. The source of this sequence is a person between 18 and 60 years old who received the Ad26.COV2.S COVID-19 vaccine or a placebo. The CDR3 DNA is TGTGCCACCAGCAGGGAAGTCGGACAGTCCAATCAGCCCCAGCATTTT. Translated: CATSREVGQSNQPQHF. Filled out from reference TRBV15 and TRBJ1-5, the complete variable domain reads DAMVIQNPRYQVTQFGKPVTLSCSQTLNHNVMYWYQQKSSQAPKLLFHYYDKDFNNEADTPDNFQSRRPNTSFCFLDIRSPGLGDTAMYLCATSREVGQSNQPQHFGDGTRLSIL.